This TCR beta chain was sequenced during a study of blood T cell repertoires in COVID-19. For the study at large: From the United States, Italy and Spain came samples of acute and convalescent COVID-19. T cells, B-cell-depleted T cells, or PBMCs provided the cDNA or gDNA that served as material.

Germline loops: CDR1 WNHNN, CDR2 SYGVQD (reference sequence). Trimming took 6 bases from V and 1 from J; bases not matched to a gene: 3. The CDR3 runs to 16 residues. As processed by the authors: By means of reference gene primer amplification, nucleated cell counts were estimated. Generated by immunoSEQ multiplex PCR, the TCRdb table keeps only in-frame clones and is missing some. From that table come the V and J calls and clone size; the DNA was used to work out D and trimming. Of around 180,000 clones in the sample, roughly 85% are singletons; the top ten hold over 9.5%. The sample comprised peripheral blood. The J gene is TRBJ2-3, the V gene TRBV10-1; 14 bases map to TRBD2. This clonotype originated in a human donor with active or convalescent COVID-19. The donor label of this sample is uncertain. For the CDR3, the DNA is TGCGCCAGCAGCAGGGGACTAGCGGGGGGCACAGATACGCAGTATTTT. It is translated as CASSRGLAGGTDTQYF.